The 21 T cell receptor beta chains below were found in one sample sequenced in a study of blood T cell repertoires in COVID-19. Measured with immunoSEQ multiplex PCR; TCRdb has only the in-frame clones, and not every one. Here the sample spans approximately 300,000 clones, around 89% being singletons. The sequenced sample was peripheral blood. These receptors were obtained from a man younger than 40 with acute or convalescent COVID-19.

CDR3 amino acids: CASSYYKQMNTEAFF. For the CDR3, the DNA is TGTGCCAGCAGCTATTATAAACAGATGAACACTGAAGCTTTCTTT. V is TRBV7-9 and J is TRBJ1-1; D is unresolved. CDR1 and CDR2 (germline): SEHNR, FQNEAQ (reference sequence). The V end lost 4 bases, the J end lost 0 bases, and 12 bases lay between the germline ends. This CDR3 has 15 amino acids.

The chain combines TRBV27 with TRBJ2-7; no clear D gene. Trimming left V 1 base short and J 3 bases short, with 13 bases between. CDR1 is MNHEY, CDR2 SMNVEV, per germline (reference sequence). This CDR3 is 15 amino acids long. The CDR3 DNA reads TGTGCCAGCAGTTTATTGTGGGCCCCCCTCTACGAGCAGTACTTC. Translated: CASSLLWAPLYEQYF.

The chain recombines TRBV10-3 with TRBJ1-5; D is uncertain. Germline V gene lookup returns CDR1 ENHRY and CDR2 SYGVKD. This CDR3 spans 13 amino acids. V dropped 4 bases and J dropped 6 bases, with 10 bases sitting between them. The CDR3 sequence is CAISVEVLQPQHF. For the CDR3, the DNA is TGTGCCATCAGTGTGGAGGTTCTTCAGCCCCAGCATTTT.

J is TRBJ1-1 and V is TRBV6-1, with D tentatively TRBD1 (6 bases). V lost 0 bases and J lost 4, with 9 bases in between. From germline, CDR1 is MNHNS and CDR2 SASEGT. There are 14 residues in the CDR3. The CDR3 DNA is TGTGCCAGCAGTGAAGCGGGAGGGGGCACTGAAGCTTTCTTT. This sequence encodes CASSEAGGGTEAFF.

V and J are TRBV4-1 and TRBJ2-1; TRBD2 agrees at 7 bases. V gave up 1 base and J gave up 3 bases; unmatched junction bases: 3. In germline, CDR1 is MGHRA, CDR2 YSYEKL. The CDR3 sequence is 15 residues long. The CDR3 spells CASSQVSSGYNEQFF. CDR3 DNA sequence: TGCGCCAGCAGCCAAGTATCTAGCGGCTACAATGAGCAGTTCTTC.

This chain joins TRBV19 and TRBJ1-1; weak D call: TRBD1 (6 bases). The CDR3 spans 14 residues. Germline CDR1 is LNHDA and CDR2 is SQIVND (reference sequence). Trimming removed 4 bases from V and 3 bases from J, with 12 bases in between. This chain's CDR3 is CASSNRVRYTEAFF. The CDR3 DNA is TGTGCCAGTAGTAACAGGGTACGCTACACTGAAGCTTTCTTT.

The rearrangement links TRBV19 to TRBJ2-3; TRBD1 agrees at 8 bases. CDR1 and CDR2 (germline): LNHDA, SQIVND (reference sequence). V shed 0 bases and J 3 bases; nucleotides not matched to a gene: 2. This CDR3 region has 15 residues. The CDR3 sequence is CASSIDTGGTDTQYF. The CDR3 region has the DNA TGTGCCAGTAGTATAGATACAGGGGGAACAGATACGCAGTATTTT.

This clone showed up just once. The rearrangement uses TRBV29-1 and TRBJ2-4; 8 bases agree with TRBD2. V trimming: 2 bases; J trimming: 0 bases; junction bases outside the gene matches: 21. CDR1 is SQVTM and CDR2 is ANQGSEA in the germline V gene. The CDR3 contains 21 residues. This CDR3 reads CSVEIGGVGLASGGAKNIQYF. DNA for the CDR3: TGCAGCGTTGAAATCGGGGGTGTAGGACTAGCATCGGGAGGAGCCAAAAACATTCAGTACTTC. The full variable domain, in which reference TRBV29-1 and TRBJ2-4 provide the parts outside the CDR3, is SAVISQKPSRDICQRGTSLTIQCQVDSQVTMMFWYRQQPGQSLTLIATANQGSEATYESGFVIDKFPISRPNLTFSTLTVSNMSPEDSSIYLCSVEIGGVGLASGGAKNIQYFGAGTRLSVL.

V usage is TRBV3-1 (or the pseudogene TRBV3-2) and J usage is TRBJ2-1, with 12 bases identical to TRBD2. The germline V gene encodes CDR1 LGHDT and CDR2 YNNKEL (reference sequence). Trimming cost V 3 bases and J 1 base; bases outside gene matches: 10. The CDR3 is made up of 19 amino acids. CDR3 nucleotide sequence: TGTGCCAGCAGCCACCGACCTACTAGCGGGAGGTATTCCTACAATGAGCAGTTCTTC. This gives the protein CASSHRPTSGRYSYNEQFF.

Comments on this clone: Additional DNA sequences in this sample encode the identical CDR3. The chain has TRBV12-3 or TRBV12-4 and TRBJ1-1, with D unclear. Trimming removed 3 bases from V and 1 base from J, with 6 bases in between. This CDR3 comprises 13 residues. The CDR3, as DNA: TGTGCCAGCAGTTTGCGAGGGAACACTGAAGCTTTCTTT. This codes for CASSLRGNTEAFF.

CDR3 in amino acids: CASKPGQRYNEQFF. The CDR3 nucleotides read TGTGCCAGCAAACCGGGACAGAGATACAATGAGCAGTTCTTC. The chain employs TRBV28 and TRBJ2-1, with TRBD1 matching 7 bases. Germline CDR1 and CDR2: MDHEN and SYDVKM. The CDR3 consists of 14 residues. The ends lost 7 bases at V and 4 bases at J; junction bases unmatched: 7.

The V and J genes are TRBV27 and TRBJ2-3, with 8 bases fitting TRBD1. Germline assignment: CDR1 MNHEY and CDR2 SMNVEV (reference sequence). CDR3 length: 16 residues. V gave up 3 bases and J gave up 2 bases; unmatched junction bases: 7. CDR3 region: CASSFQGALVTDTQYF. In DNA, the CDR3 is TGTGCCAGCAGTTTTCAGGGGGCGCTCGTCACAGATACGCAGTATTTT.

With regard to this clone: Within the sample, other DNA sequences also encode this same CDR3. The V gene is TRBV28, the J gene TRBJ1-4, with TRBD1 matching 9 bases. The germline gives CDR1 MDHEN, CDR2 SYDVKM. The CDR3 extends over 15 amino acids. V was pared by 1 base and J by 5 bases, with 2 bases of the junction left unmatched. CDR3 protein: CASSLSGTGNEKLFF. For the CDR3, the DNA is TGTGCCAGCAGTTTATCCGGGACAGGGAATGAAAAACTGTTTTTT.

The V gene is TRBV28, the J gene TRBJ1-1, with D perhaps matching TRBD1 (5 bases). In germline, CDR1 is MDHEN, CDR2 SYDVKM. With 8 bases removed from V and 5 bases from J, the gap between germline ends came to 18 bases. The CDR3 is 14 residues long. CDR3 loop: CASVSPGPVTEAFF. As DNA, the CDR3 is TGTGCCAGCGTTTCGCCAGGGCCTGTAACTGAAGCTTTCTTT.

Details on this clone: An end of the junction does not agree with germline; a read error may underlie this. The chain employs TRBV28 and TRBJ2-5, with 9 bases fitting TRBD2. The germline CDR1 and CDR2 sequences are MDHEN and SYDVKM. The CDR3 has 11 residues. In DNA form, the CDR3 reads TGTGCCAGCAGTCTCGGACTAGCGAAGGACTTC. This sequence encodes CASSLGLAKDF. Full variable domain (outside the CDR3, taken from reference TRBV28 and TRBJ2-5): DVKVTQSSRYLVKRTGEKVFLECVQDMDHENMFWYRQDPGLGLRLIYFSYDVKMKEKGDIPEGYSVSREKKERFSLILESASTNQTSMYLCASSLGLAKDFGPGTRLLVL.

V gene TRBV4-1 combines with J gene TRBJ2-5; a possible D gene is TRBD1 (6 bases). From germline, CDR1 is MGHRA and CDR2 YSYEKL. The V and J ends lost 4 bases and 5 bases respectively, with 17 bases between them. This CDR3 is built from 15 residues. The CDR3 is CASSRDRSRGETQYF. The CDR3 DNA is TGCGCCAGCAGCCGAGACAGGTCCCGAGGGGAGACCCAGTACTTC.

The gene calls are TRBV9 and TRBJ1-2, with 8 bases matching TRBD1. The trim removed 5 bases at V and 0 bases at J, leaving 3 bases unmatched. This CDR3 region has 14 residues. Germline V gives CDR1 SGDLS, CDR2 YYNGEE. The CDR3 DNA reads as TGTGCCAGCAGTACAGGGGGTACTAACTATGGCTACACCTTC. Its protein product is CASSTGGTNYGYTF. The variable domain in full, with the rest retrieved from reference TRBV9 and TRBJ1-2, is DSGVTQTPKHLITATGQRVTLRCSPRSGDLSVYWYQQSLDQGLQFLIQYYNGEERAKGNILERFSAQQFPDLHSELNLSSLELGDSALYFCASSTGGTNYGYTFGSGTRLTVV.

The chain combines TRBV19 with TRBJ1-3; a possible D gene is TRBD1 (5 bases). This CDR3 has 15 amino acids. The V end was cut by 4 bases, the J end by 4 bases, with 14 bases between. CDR1 is LNHDA and CDR2 is SQIVND in the germline V gene (reference sequence). The CDR3 DNA sequence: TGTGCCAGTAGTACGAGGGGAGGGCACGGAAACACCATATATTTT. It is translated as CASSTRGGHGNTIYF.

The chain combines TRBV11-1 with TRBJ2-2, with a tentative D call TRBD2 (5 bases). CDR1 and CDR2 from the germline V gene are SGHAT and FQDESV (reference sequence). The CDR3 loop spans 15 amino acids. Trimming took 4 bases from V and 5 from J, leaving 14 bases between them. The chain's CDR3 is CASSYTSHFTGELFF. DNA for the CDR3: TGTGCCAGCAGCTATACTAGTCACTTTACCGGGGAGCTGTTTTTT.

Only a few counts were recorded for this clone. The chain uses TRBV6-6 and TRBJ1-1; TRBD1 matches 10 bases. The CDR3 runs 14 residues. After removal of 7 bases from V and 5 bases from J, the junction contained 7 bases not matched to a gene. Looked up from germline, CDR1 is MNHNY and CDR2 is SVGAGI (reference sequence). DNA for the CDR3: TGTGCCAGCAATAGACAGGGGGCGTGGACTGAAGCTTTCTTT. It is translated as CASNRQGAWTEAFF.

The chain uses TRBV30 and TRBJ1-5, with D uncertain. Germline V lookup: CDR1 GTSNPN, CDR2 SVGIG (reference sequence). The CDR3 totals 13 residues. The V and J ends lost 2 bases and 5 bases respectively, with 10 bases between them. The chain's CDR3 is CAWSKGGDQPQHF. CDR3 DNA: TGTGCCTGGAGTAAAGGCGGTGATCAGCCCCAGCATTTT.